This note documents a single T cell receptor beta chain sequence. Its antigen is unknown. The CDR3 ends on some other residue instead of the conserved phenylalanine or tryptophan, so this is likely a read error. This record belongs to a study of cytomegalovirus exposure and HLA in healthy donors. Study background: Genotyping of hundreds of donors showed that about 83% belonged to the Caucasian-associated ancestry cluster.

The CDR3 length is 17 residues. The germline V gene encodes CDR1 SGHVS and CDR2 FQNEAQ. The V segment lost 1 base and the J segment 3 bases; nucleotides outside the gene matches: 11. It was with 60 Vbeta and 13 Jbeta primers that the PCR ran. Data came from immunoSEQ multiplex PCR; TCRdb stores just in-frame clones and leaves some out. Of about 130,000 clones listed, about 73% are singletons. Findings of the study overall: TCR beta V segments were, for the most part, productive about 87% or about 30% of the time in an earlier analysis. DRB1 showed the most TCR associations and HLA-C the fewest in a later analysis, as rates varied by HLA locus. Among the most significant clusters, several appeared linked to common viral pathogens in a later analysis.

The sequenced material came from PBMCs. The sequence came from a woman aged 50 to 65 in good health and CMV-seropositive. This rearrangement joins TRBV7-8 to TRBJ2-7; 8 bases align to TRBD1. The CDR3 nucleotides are TGTGCCAGCAGCTTAGGTACGATCGGACAGGGAATCTACGAGCAGTACTCC. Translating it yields CASSLGTIGQGIYEQYS.